The rows below give T cell receptor beta chains drawn from one sample of a study of cytomegalovirus exposure and HLA in healthy donors. The data were produced by immunoSEQ multiplex PCR, yet TCRdb's version contains in-frame clones alone and is incomplete. The table lists approximately 140,000 clones, approximately 82% of them singletons. Sequencing was performed on PBMCs. The receptor source for this set is a woman in her 40s in good health and CMV-seronegative. Each CDR3 is given without its conserved first and last residue.

ASSFQAYGYT,TRBV7-9,TRBJ1-2
ASPGLADAIGTQY,TRBV23-1,TRBJ2-5
ASSFRGTGGFYEQF,TRBV28,TRBJ2-1
ASSPLSSDTQY,TRBV27,TRBJ2-3
ASSGTAYYNEQF,TRBV11-2,TRBJ2-1
ASSLIQGGDGYT,TRBV5-1,TRBJ1-2
ASSFISGSTDTQY,TRBV5-1,TRBJ2-3
ASSQEWGTGAKAF,TRBV4-3,TRBJ1-1
ASSQRGEDYGYT,TRBV14,TRBJ1-2
ATGGQGFEAF,TRBV28,TRBJ1-1
ASGRESQPQH,TRBV7-9,TRBJ1-5
ASSLSSYEQY,TRBV28,TRBJ2-7
SSSPGHRGRVLAEAF,TRBV7-9,TRBJ1-1
AWSVGTSGRACNEQF,TRBV30,TRBJ2-1
ASSNYRGTYEQY,TRBV7-2,TRBJ2-7
ASRGMTSGSWYEQF,TRBV19,TRBJ2-1
ASTHMDYGYT,TRBV28,TRBJ1-2
ASQSTGTGNGYT,TRBV6-1,TRBJ1-2
ASSLAGDEQY,TRBV5-1,TRBJ2-7
ASSARLAGELF,TRBV7-8,TRBJ2-2
ATSNQNRGRNEAF,TRBV6-5,TRBJ1-1
ASSDYRTDGYT,TRBV2,TRBJ1-2
ASSRQGITGELF,TRBV7-2,TRBJ2-2
ATEATGELF,TRBV15,TRBJ2-2
ASSPTVNGANVLT,TRBV18,TRBJ2-6
ASSLYAPTAGGRGYGYT,TRBV27,TRBJ1-2
ASSMVGGGVTEAF,TRBV7-3,TRBJ1-1
ASSSDYEETQY,TRBV5-6,TRBJ2-5
ASSDWGGGDEQY,TRBV28,TRBJ2-7
ASSQDNRNTIY,TRBV5-1,TRBJ1-3
ASSSKRWTSGIPGHEQF,TRBV7-3,TRBJ2-1
ATSRRLAGADTGELF,TRBV15,TRBJ2-2
ASSFLVSTDTQY,TRBV7-2,TRBJ2-3
ASSRLDSTTEAF,TRBV28,TRBJ1-1
ASSSDRYNEKLF,TRBV7-2,TRBJ1-4
ASSLQGGTTNEKLF,TRBV28,TRBJ1-4
ASSLDRDRWYEQY,TRBV11-3,TRBJ2-7
ATQGRNYEQY,TRBV7-9,TRBJ2-7
ASSTWTGRRSSYEQY,TRBV11-2,TRBJ2-7
ASSLNRYQETQY,TRBV11-3,TRBJ2-5
RQGAPTEAF,TRBV7-9,TRBJ1-1
ASSGQGLAGANVLT,TRBV6-1,TRBJ2-6
ASSLGRQETQY,TRBV5-6,TRBJ2-5
ASSQLTYGSEDYEQY,TRBV23-1,TRBJ2-7
ASRGHGNSNQPQH,TRBV6-5,TRBJ1-5
ASSQDLPFSYEQY,TRBV4-3,-
ASRTGSYNEQF,TRBV6-1,TRBJ2-1
ASSLFGLADTGELF,TRBV5-1,TRBJ2-2
ASSFWGALNEQF,TRBV5-1,TRBJ2-1
ASSYIDRGYEQY,TRBV6-5,TRBJ2-7
ASSPWTGSEQETQY,TRBV7-7,TRBJ2-5
ASSLITSSGANVLT,TRBV5-1,TRBJ2-6
ASSEPAYYPYNYGYT,TRBV10-1,TRBJ1-2
ASSHSGRKDEQF,TRBV7-9,TRBJ2-1
ASSAWSSNSGNTIY,TRBV27,TRBJ1-3
ASSLASTGTLPHEQY,TRBV28,TRBJ2-7
ASSQDPRPSGSAFYNEQF,TRBV4-3,TRBJ2-1
ASSPQGLWDIQY,TRBV27,TRBJ2-4
ATSRVDQPQH,TRBV15,TRBJ1-5
ANPLGGSSYEQY,TRBV7-2,TRBJ2-7